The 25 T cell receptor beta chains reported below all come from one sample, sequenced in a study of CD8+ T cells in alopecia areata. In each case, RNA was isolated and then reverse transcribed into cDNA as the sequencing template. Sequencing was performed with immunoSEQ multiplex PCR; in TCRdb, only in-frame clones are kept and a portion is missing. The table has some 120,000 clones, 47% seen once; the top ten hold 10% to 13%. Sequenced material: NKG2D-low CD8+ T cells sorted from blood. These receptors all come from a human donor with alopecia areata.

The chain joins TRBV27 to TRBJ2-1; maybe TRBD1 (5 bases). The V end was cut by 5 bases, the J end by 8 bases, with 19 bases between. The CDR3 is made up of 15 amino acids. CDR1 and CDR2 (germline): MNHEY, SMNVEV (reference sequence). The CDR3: CASSTLIRGNDEQFF. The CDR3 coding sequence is TGTGCCAGCAGTACGCTTATAAGGGGTAACGATGAGCAGTTCTTC.

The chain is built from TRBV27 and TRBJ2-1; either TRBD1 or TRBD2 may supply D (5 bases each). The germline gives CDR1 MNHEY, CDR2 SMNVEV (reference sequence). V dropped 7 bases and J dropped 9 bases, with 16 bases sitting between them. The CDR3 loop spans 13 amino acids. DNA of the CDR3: TGTGCCAGCATCTTTTTGGGGACGGGTGAGCAGTTCTTC. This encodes CASIFLGTGEQFF.

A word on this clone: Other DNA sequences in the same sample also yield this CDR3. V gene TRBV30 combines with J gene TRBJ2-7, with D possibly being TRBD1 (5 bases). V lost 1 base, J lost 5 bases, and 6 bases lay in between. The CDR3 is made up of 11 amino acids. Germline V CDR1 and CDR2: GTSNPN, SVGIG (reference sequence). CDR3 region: CAWSAGNEQYF. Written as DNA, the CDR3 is TGTGCCTGGAGTGCAGGGAACGAGCAGTACTTC.

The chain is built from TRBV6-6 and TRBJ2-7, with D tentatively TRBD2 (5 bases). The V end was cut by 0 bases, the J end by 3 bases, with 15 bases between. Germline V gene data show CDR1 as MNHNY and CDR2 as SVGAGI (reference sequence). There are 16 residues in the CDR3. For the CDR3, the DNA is TGTGCCAGCAGTTACTCTTTACCACAAAGCGGCTACGAGCAGTACTTC. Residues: CASSYSLPQSGYEQYF.

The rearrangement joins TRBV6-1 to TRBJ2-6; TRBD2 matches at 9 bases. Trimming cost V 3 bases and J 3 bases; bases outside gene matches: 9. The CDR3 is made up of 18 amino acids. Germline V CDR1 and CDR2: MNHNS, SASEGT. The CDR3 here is CASSDKAGGFIGANVLTF. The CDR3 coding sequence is TGTGCCAGCAGTGACAAGGCGGGAGGGTTTATTGGGGCCAACGTCCTGACTTTC.

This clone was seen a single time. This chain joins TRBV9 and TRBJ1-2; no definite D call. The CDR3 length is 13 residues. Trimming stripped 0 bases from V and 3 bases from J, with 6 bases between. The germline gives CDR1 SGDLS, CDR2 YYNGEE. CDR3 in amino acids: CASSVEEDYGYTF. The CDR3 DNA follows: TGTGCCAGCAGCGTAGAGGAAGACTATGGCTACACCTTC.

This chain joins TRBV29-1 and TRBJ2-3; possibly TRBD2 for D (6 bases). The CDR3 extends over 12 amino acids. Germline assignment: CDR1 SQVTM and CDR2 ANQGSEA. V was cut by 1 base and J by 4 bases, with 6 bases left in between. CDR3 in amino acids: CSVEGDSDTQYF. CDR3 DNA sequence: TGCAGCGTTGAAGGGGACTCAGATACGCAGTATTTT.

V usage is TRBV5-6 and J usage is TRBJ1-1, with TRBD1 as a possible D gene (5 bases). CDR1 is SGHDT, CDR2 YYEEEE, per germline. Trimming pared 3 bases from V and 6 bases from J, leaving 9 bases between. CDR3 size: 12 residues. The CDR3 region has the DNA TGTGCCAGCAGCTCCGAGACAGCTGAAGCTTTCTTT. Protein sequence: CASSSETAEAFF. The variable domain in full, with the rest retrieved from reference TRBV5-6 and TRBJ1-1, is DAGVTQSPTHLIKTRGQQVTLRCSPKSGHDTVSWYQQALGQGPQFIFQYYEEEERQRGNFPDRFSGHQFPNYSSELNVNALLLGDSALYLCASSSETAEAFFGQGTRLTVV.

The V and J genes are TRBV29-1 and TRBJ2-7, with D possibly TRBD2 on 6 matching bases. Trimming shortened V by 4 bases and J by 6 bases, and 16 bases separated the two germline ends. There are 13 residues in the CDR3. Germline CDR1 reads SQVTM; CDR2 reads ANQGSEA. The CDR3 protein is CSVGGGASAEQYF. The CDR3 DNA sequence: TGCAGCGTTGGCGGCGGGGCTTCCGCCGAGCAGTACTTC.

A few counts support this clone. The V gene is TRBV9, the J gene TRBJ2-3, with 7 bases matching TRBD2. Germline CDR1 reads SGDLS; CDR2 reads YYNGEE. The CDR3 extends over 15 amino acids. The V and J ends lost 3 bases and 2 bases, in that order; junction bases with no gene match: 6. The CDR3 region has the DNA TGTGCCAGCAGCGGAGCTAGCGGATCCACAGATACGCAGTATTTT. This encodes CASSGASGSTDTQYF.

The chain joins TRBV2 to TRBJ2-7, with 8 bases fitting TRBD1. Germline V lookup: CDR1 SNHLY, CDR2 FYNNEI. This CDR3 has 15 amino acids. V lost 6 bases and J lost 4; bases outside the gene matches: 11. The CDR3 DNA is TGTGCCAGCAGCGCCATCTTGGACAGGGTGTACGAGCAGTACTTC. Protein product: CASSAILDRVYEQYF.

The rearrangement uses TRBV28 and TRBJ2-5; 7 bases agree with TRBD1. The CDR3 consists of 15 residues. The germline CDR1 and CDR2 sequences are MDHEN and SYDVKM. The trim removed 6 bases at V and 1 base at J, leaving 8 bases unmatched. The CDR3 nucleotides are TGTGCCAGCAGCGCCGCCCGGGACAGCCAAGAGACCCAGTACTTC. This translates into CASSAARDSQETQYF.

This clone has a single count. DNA for the CDR3: TGTGCTAGTGGTACGAATGAGCAGTTCTTC. It codes for CASGTNEQFF. The gene calls are TRBV12-5 and TRBJ2-1; D gene unclear. CDR1 is LGHNT and CDR2 is FRNRAP in the germline V gene. V was trimmed by 5 bases and J by 7 bases, leaving 3 bases between them. CDR3 length equals 10 residues.

This CDR3 is CASSVAWEAGELFF. The DNA for the CDR3 is TGTGCCAGCAGCGTAGCTTGGGAGGCCGGGGAGCTGTTTTTT. This sequence joins TRBV9 and TRBJ2-2; D is perhaps TRBD2 (6 bases). CDR1 is SGDLS, CDR2 YYNGEE, per germline. V lost 0 bases and J lost 6, with 9 bases in between. This CDR3 comprises 14 residues.

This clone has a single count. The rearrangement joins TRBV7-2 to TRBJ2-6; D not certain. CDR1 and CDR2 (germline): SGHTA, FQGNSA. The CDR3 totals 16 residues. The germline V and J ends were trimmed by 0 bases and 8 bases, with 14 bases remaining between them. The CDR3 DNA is TGTGCCAGCAGCTTAGCGAAGGCAGGAGAGACCAACGTCCTGACTTTC. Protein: CASSLAKAGETNVLTF.

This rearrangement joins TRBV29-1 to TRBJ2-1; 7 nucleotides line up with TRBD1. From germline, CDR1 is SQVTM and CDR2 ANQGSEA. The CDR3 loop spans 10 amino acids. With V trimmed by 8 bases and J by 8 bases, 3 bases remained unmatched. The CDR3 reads CSMGTDEQFF. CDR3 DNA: TGCAGCATGGGGACAGATGAGCAGTTCTTC.

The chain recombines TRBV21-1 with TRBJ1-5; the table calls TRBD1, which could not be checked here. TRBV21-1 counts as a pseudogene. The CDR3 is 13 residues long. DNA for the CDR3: TGTGCCAGCAGCACCTGGACACATCAGCCCCAGCATTTT. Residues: CASSTWTHQPQHF.

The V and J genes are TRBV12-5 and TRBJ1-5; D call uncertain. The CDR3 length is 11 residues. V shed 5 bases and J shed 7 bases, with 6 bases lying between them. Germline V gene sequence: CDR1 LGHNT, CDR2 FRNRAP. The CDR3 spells CASGQRQPQHF. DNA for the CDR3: TGTGCTAGTGGTCAGCGACAGCCCCAGCATTTT.

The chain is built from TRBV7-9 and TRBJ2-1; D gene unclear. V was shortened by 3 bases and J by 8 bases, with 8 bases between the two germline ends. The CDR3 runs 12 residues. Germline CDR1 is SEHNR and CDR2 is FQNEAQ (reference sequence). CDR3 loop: CASSFSMDEQFF. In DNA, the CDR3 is TGTGCCAGCAGCTTTTCGATGGATGAGCAGTTCTTC. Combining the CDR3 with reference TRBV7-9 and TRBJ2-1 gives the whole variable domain DTGVSQNPRHKITKRGQNVTFRCDPISEHNRLYWYRQTLGQGPEFLTYFQNEAQLEKSRLLSDRFSAERPKGSFSTLEIQRTEQGDSAMYLCASSFSMDEQFFGPGTRLTVL.

The CDR3 here is CASSQGLTGSTYEQYF. CDR3 bases: TGCGCCAGCAGCCAAGGCTTAACAGGTAGCACCTACGAGCAGTACTTC. The chain links TRBV4-1 to TRBJ2-7; a weak D match, TRBD1 (5 bases). Germline V gives CDR1 MGHRA, CDR2 YSYEKL. CDR3 size: 16 residues. Trimming left V 1 base short and J 2 bases short, with 15 bases between.

The CDR3 sequence: CAWSHTGPEAFF. The CDR3 DNA sequence: TGTGCCTGGAGTCATACAGGGCCCGAAGCTTTCTTT. The chain couples TRBV30 to TRBJ1-1, with D perhaps TRBD1 (6 bases). The germline CDR1 and CDR2 sequences are GTSNPN and SVGIG (reference sequence). The CDR3 covers 12 residues. V lost 2 bases to trimming and J lost 8 bases, with 12 bases between them.

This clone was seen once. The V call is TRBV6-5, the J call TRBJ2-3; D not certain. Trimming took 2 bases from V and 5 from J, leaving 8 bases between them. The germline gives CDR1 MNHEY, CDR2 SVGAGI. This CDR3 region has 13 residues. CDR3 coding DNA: TGTGCCAGCAGTTACCCCTCGGGAGATACGCAGTATTTT. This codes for CASSYPSGDTQYF.

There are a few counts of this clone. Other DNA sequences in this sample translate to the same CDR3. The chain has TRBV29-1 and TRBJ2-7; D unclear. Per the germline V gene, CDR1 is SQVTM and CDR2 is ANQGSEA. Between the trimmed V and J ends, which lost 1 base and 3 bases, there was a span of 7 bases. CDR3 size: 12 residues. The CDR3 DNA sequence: TGCAGCGTTGAAGGAACAAGCTACGAGCAGTACTTC. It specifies CSVEGTSYEQYF.

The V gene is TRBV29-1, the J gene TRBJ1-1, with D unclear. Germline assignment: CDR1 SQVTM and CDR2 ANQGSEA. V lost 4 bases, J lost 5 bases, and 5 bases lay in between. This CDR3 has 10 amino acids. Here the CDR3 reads CSVAGTEAFF. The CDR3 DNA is TGCAGCGTTGCGGGGACTGAAGCTTTCTTT.

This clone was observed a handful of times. The CDR3 DNA reads as TGTGCCAGCAGTTGGGACGGGGATCAAACCGAGCAGTACTTC. Amino acids: CASSWDGDQTEQYF. This chain connects TRBV27 to TRBJ2-7, with D possibly being TRBD1 or TRBD2 (5 bases each). This CDR3 has 14 residues. The V end lost 4 bases, the J end lost 6 bases, and 16 bases lay between the germline ends. Germline values: CDR1 MNHEY, CDR2 SMNVEV (reference sequence).